This T cell receptor beta chain is from a study of CD8+ T cells in alopecia areata. Study-wide results and caveats: Throughout tofacitinib, many expanded lesional clones continued to persist in scalp and blood. On tofacitinib, scalp clonality and expanded CD8+ clones among top 100 fell significantly.

Treatment here: oral pan-JAK inhibitor, 5-10 mg twice daily. This clone was seen more than once but under ten times. The target antigen is unknown. CDR1 is SEHNR and CDR2 is FQNEAQ in the germline V gene (reference sequence). Trimming left V 3 bases short and J 3 bases short, with 12 bases between. This CDR3 contains 15 residues. The sequencing template was cDNA reverse transcribed from extracted RNA. Using immunoSEQ multiplex PCR, the repertoire was profiled, and TCRdb retains in-frame clones only, with some absent. The table has 100,000 to 150,000 clones, around 60% seen once; the top ten hold 5% to 7%.

This specimen consisted of CD4+ T cells sorted from blood, obtained at week 4, from a patient treated with tofacitinib. This receptor was identified in a human donor with alopecia areata. The gene calls are TRBV7-9 and TRBJ1-5, with D possibly matching TRBD1 (5 bases). CDR3 sequence: CASSLRGGTNQPQHF. As DNA, the CDR3 is TGTGCCAGCAGCTTGCGGGGGGGTACCAATCAGCCCCAGCATTTT. Full variable domain (remainder filled in from reference TRBV7-9 and TRBJ1-5): DTGVSQNPRHKITKRGQNVTFRCDPISEHNRLYWYRQTLGQGPEFLTYFQNEAQLEKSRLLSDRFSAERPKGSFSTLEIQRTEQGDSAMYLCASSLRGGTNQPQHFGDGTRLSIL.